One and the same sample provided the 23 T cell receptor beta chains below, sequenced in a study of T-cell memory formation after mild COVID-19. MiXCR, run by TCRdb on the 5' RACE reads, gives a single entry per CDR3 protein. The table has around 510,000 distinct CDR3 sequences, 20% to 25% seen once; the top ten hold about 8.2%. What was sequenced was PBMCs or a T cell subset sorted from them (not recorded which). Every receptor here comes from an adult woman who had mild COVID-19 (a few samples of this study predate the infection). Cell type and time point are not known.

The chain uses TRBV15 and TRBJ2-7; 13 nucleotides agree with TRBD2. Germline V lookup: CDR1 LNHNV, CDR2 YYDKDF (reference sequence). This CDR3 region has 18 residues. The ends lost 5 bases at V and 0 bases at J; junction bases unmatched: 10. DNA of the CDR3: TGTGCCACCAGCTCTCGGACTAGCGGGAGCTTTCGCTCCTACGAGCAGTACTTC. Encoded protein: CATSSRTSGSFRSYEQYF.

V gene TRBV9 combines with J gene TRBJ2-7; 7 nucleotides line up with TRBD2. The CDR3 loop spans 15 amino acids. CDR1 is SGDLS, CDR2 YYNGEE, per germline. With 1 base clipped from V and 0 bases from J, the junction kept 4 bases outside the gene matches. CDR3 nucleotides: TGTGCCAGCAGCGTATTAGCGGGCGGCTCCTACGAGCAGTACTTC. As protein: CASSVLAGGSYEQYF.

The chain combines TRBV28 with TRBJ1-1, with D tentatively TRBD1 (5 bases). The CDR3 sequence is 13 residues long. Trimming removed 7 bases at V and 11 bases at J, with 20 bases between. Germline V CDR1 and CDR2: MDHEN, SYDVKM. Written as DNA, the CDR3 is TGTGCCAGCACTCCACCGGGCTGGGGCTATGCTTTCTTT. Its protein product is CASTPPGWGYAFF.

This clonotype has just one count. V and J are TRBV13 and TRBJ1-1; TRBD1 is a possible D gene (5 bases). The CDR3 is 15 amino acids. The V gene's germline CDR1 is PRHDT and CDR2 FYEKMQ (reference sequence). Trimming took 8 bases from V and 1 from J, leaving 17 bases between them. The CDR3 spells CASSLRDGRNTEAFF. CDR3 nucleotide sequence: TGTGCCAGCTCCCTTCGGGACGGCAGGAACACTGAAGCTTTCTTT.

V is TRBV5-1 and J is TRBJ2-5; 9 bases line up with TRBD2. The germline CDR1 and CDR2 sequences are SGHRS and YFSETQ. Losses at the gene ends were 0 bases for V and 5 bases for J; bases not matched to a gene: 8. This CDR3 region has 16 residues. The CDR3 reads CASSLARLAAGETQYF. CDR3 DNA sequence: TGCGCCAGCAGCTTGGCCCGACTAGCGGCGGGGGAGACCCAGTACTTC.

The V and J genes are TRBV27 and TRBJ1-2; no reliable D call. CDR1 and CDR2 (germline): MNHEY, SMNVEV (reference sequence). The V gene lost 2 bases and the J gene lost 5 bases, with 9 bases spanning the gap. The CDR3 totals 13 residues. Here the CDR3 DNA reads TGTGCCAGCAGTTTAACACATACGTATGGCTACACCTTC. Translating it yields CASSLTHTYGYTF.

The genes are TRBV9 and TRBJ2-7; D remains ambiguous. CDR1 is SGDLS and CDR2 is YYNGEE in the germline V gene. V was cut by 3 bases and J by 2 bases, with 15 bases left in between. The CDR3 sequence is 15 residues long. This CDR3 reads CASSERASWTYEQYF. The CDR3 nucleotides read TGTGCCAGCAGCGAAAGGGCTTCCTGGACCTACGAGCAGTACTTC.

The chain is built from TRBV20-1 and TRBJ1-4; no firm D call. V was pared by 7 bases and J by 8 bases, with 17 bases between. This CDR3 has 13 amino acids. Germline V gene sequence: CDR1 DFQATT, CDR2 SNEGSKA (reference sequence). CDR3 sequence reads: CSVPGRTREKLFF. In DNA form, the CDR3 reads TGCAGTGTCCCGGGCCGTACCCGAGAAAAACTGTTTTTT.

This clonotype was seen more than once but under ten times. The chain employs TRBV5-5 and TRBJ2-3, with TRBD1 matching over 8 bases. With V trimmed by 0 bases and J by 7 bases, 7 bases remained unmatched. Germline lookup yields CDR1 SGHKS and CDR2 YYEKEE (reference sequence). The CDR3 length is 15 residues. In DNA form, the CDR3 reads TGTGCCAGCAGCTTGGGCTTCGACAGGGGAAATACGCAGTATTTT. As protein: CASSLGFDRGNTQYF.

This clonotype turned up a few times. CDR3 in DNA: TGTGCCAGCAGTTTAGTTGGACTAGCGCTCGATGAGCAGTTCTTC. The encoded protein is CASSLVGLALDEQFF. The chain employs TRBV12-3 or TRBV12-4 and TRBJ2-1; 9 bases agree with TRBD2. The CDR3 totals 15 residues. J was trimmed by 8 bases and V by 1 base; bases with no gene match: 6.

The chain combines TRBV11-2 with TRBJ1-1; D remains unclear. Germline CDR1 SGHAT, CDR2 FQNNGV. V shed 0 bases and J shed 2 bases, with 10 bases lying between them. This CDR3 is 15 amino acids long. The DNA of the CDR3 is TGTGCCAGCAGCTTAGAACCTGGGCTCAACACTGAAGCTTTCTTT. Translating it yields CASSLEPGLNTEAFF.

The table lists this clonotype with a few counts. The gene calls are TRBV6-2 or TRBV6-3 and TRBJ1-1, with D uncertain. Deletions cut 2 bases from V and 5 bases from J, with 12 bases between. Germline CDR1 reads MNHEY; CDR2 reads SVGEGT. The CDR3 is made up of 14 amino acids. CDR3 protein: CASSYEGSLTEAFF. In DNA, the CDR3 is TGTGCCAGCAGTTACGAGGGTTCCCTAACTGAAGCTTTCTTT.

This clonotype was observed a few times. V gene TRBV6-4 combines with J gene TRBJ2-1, with D tentatively TRBD2 (6 bases). The germline gives CDR1 MRHNA, CDR2 SNTAGT. The CDR3 is 13 residues long. The V end was cut by 7 bases, the J end by 6 bases, with 13 bases between. CDR3 loop: CASMTRLGNEQFF. The CDR3 DNA reads TGTGCCAGCATGACTAGATTGGGCAATGAGCAGTTCTTC.

In this sample, this clonotype turned up a few times. The V call is TRBV19, the J call TRBJ1-1, with 11 bases lining up with TRBD1. Germline loops: CDR1 LNHDA, CDR2 SQIVND (reference sequence). This CDR3 comprises 16 residues. Trimming took 3 bases from V and 2 from J; bases not matched to a gene: 5. Here the CDR3 reads CASSISGTGGNTEAFF. The CDR3 region has the DNA TGTGCCAGTAGTATCTCGGGGACAGGGGGTAACACTGAAGCTTTCTTT.

The rearrangement uses TRBV3-1 and TRBJ2-1, with a possible D match to TRBD2 (5 bases). V was clipped by 3 bases and J by 7 bases, with 10 bases between them. This CDR3 region has 13 residues. Germline V gene data show CDR1 as LGHDT and CDR2 as YNNKEL (reference sequence). The CDR3 protein is CASSQRGSNEQFF. CDR3 in DNA: TGTGCCAGCAGCCAGCGAGGGAGTAATGAGCAGTTCTTC.

This clonotype was picked up a small number of times. This chain links TRBV20-1 with TRBJ2-4, with a possible D match to TRBD2 (6 bases). The CDR3 extends over 15 amino acids. Germline CDR1 and CDR2: DFQATT and SNEGSKA (reference sequence). The V end lost 1 base, the J end lost 0 bases, and 10 bases lay between the germline ends. CDR3 nucleotide sequence: TGCAGTGCTAGAGCCACGGGAGTAGCCAAAAACATTCAGTACTTC. Protein product: CSARATGVAKNIQYF.

This clonotype was picked up a small number of times. V is TRBV9 and J is TRBJ2-7, with TRBD2 identical over 9 bases. Losses at the gene ends were 0 bases for V and 2 bases for J; bases not matched to a gene: 6. Germline lookup yields CDR1 SGDLS and CDR2 YYNGEE. CDR3 length: 16 residues. The CDR3 DNA follows: TGTGCCAGCAGCGTAGTCCCTAGCGGGGCTCCCTACGAGCAGTACTTC. Translating it yields CASSVVPSGAPYEQYF.

The V call is TRBV28, the J call TRBJ1-1; TRBD1 is a possible D gene (5 bases). This CDR3 is 13 amino acids long. Trimming removed 10 bases at V and 1 base at J, with 13 bases between. Looked up from germline, CDR1 is MDHEN and CDR2 is SYDVKM. The CDR3 region has the DNA TGTGCCATTCCGGGACGGTCGAACACTGAAGCTTTCTTT. It is translated as CAIPGRSNTEAFF.

The gene calls are TRBV7-7 and TRBJ2-5; 7 nucleotides match TRBD2. The V gene's germline CDR1 is SSHAT and CDR2 FNYEAQ (reference sequence). The J segment lost 1 base and the V segment lost 1 base, leaving 3 bases of the junction unmatched. The CDR3 is 15 residues long. CDR3 bases: TGTGCCAGCAGCTTAGGGGGAGGGGTCCAAGAGACCCAGTACTTC. Its translation: CASSLGGGVQETQYF.

The CDR3 DNA sequence: TGCGCCAGCAGCCTGAGCAACAGTTTTGGCGGAGAGCAGTACTTC. The encoded protein is CASSLSNSFGGEQYF. J is TRBJ2-7 and V is TRBV5-1; no clear D gene. Germline assignment: CDR1 SGHRS and CDR2 YFSETQ. The CDR3 totals 15 residues. V was pared by 4 bases and J by 7 bases, with 21 bases between. Full variable domain (missing parts from reference TRBV5-1 and TRBJ2-7): KAGVTQTPRYLIKTRGQQVTLSCSPISGHRSVSWYQQTPGQGLQFLFEYFSETQRNKGNFPGRFSGRQFSNSRSEMNVSTLELGDSALYLCASSLSNSFGGEQYFGPGTRLTVT.

This clonotype was recorded a few times. V gene TRBV20-1 combines with J gene TRBJ1-1; a possible D gene is TRBD1 (5 bases). The germline gives CDR1 DFQATT, CDR2 SNEGSKA (reference sequence). This CDR3 is 14 amino acids long. Trimming pared 2 bases from V and 0 bases from J, leaving 10 bases between. The CDR3 nucleotides read TGCAGTGCTAGAAAAGGACACATGAACACTGAAGCTTTCTTT. It codes for CSARKGHMNTEAFF.

This clonotype was counted at least ten times. The CDR3 loop is CASSLDSYNSPLHF. The CDR3 DNA reads as TGTGCCAGCAGCTTGGACTCCTATAATTCACCCCTCCACTTT. The V gene is TRBV7-9, the J gene TRBJ1-6, with D unresolved. The CDR3 length is 14 residues. With 3 bases removed from V and 0 bases from J, the gap between germline ends came to 3 bases. Germline values: CDR1 SEHNR, CDR2 FQNEAQ (reference sequence).

The chain is built from TRBV7-2 and TRBJ2-7; 14 bases agree with TRBD2. CDR1 is SGHTA and CDR2 is FQGNSA in the germline V gene. V was pared by 5 bases and J by 7 bases, with 10 bases of the junction left unmatched. This CDR3 spans 16 amino acids. CDR3 amino acids: CASSAGLAGGPREQYF. In DNA, the CDR3 is TGTGCCAGCAGCGCCGGACTAGCGGGAGGACCACGGGAGCAGTACTTC.